One sample yielded the 5 T cell receptor beta chains listed below, sequenced in a study of T cell repertoires in cytomegalovirus infection. MiXCR, run by TCRdb on the reads, gives a single entry per CDR3 protein. The sample consists of approximately 730,000 distinct CDR3 sequences, just under 30% of them appearing once. Their specific antigens are unknown. The sequences come from cultured CD8+ T cells from PBMCs, collected from culture after CMV antigen stimulation. These receptors all stem from a human donor in good health (CMV status not recorded). Some clones in this sample may be carry-over from other donors' samples.

J is TRBJ1-5 and V is TRBV11-2; D remains unclear. V lost 2 bases and J lost 5, with 13 bases in between. The length of the CDR3 is 15 residues. Germline assignment: CDR1 SGHAT and CDR2 FQNNGV. In nucleotides, the CDR3 is TGTGCCAGCAGCTTAAAGGGATTGAAGGATCAGCCCCAGCATTTT. Amino acids: CASSLKGLKDQPQHF.

The chain has TRBV7-9 and TRBJ1-2; TRBD1 matches 7 bases. Germline trimming cut 5 bases from V and 1 base from J; bases unmatched to any gene: 4. The CDR3 runs to 14 residues. Germline V gene lookup returns CDR1 SEHNR and CDR2 FQNEAQ (reference sequence). CDR3 nucleotides: TGTGCCAGCAGCCCCAACAGGGGTAACTATGGCTACACCTTC. It yields the protein CASSPNRGNYGYTF. Based on the CDR3 plus reference TRBV7-9 and TRBJ1-2, the full variable domain is DTGVSQNPRHKITKRGQNVTFRCDPISEHNRLYWYRQTLGQGPEFLTYFQNEAQLEKSRLLSDRFSAERPKGSFSTLEIQRTEQGDSAMYLCASSPNRGNYGYTFGSGTRLTVV.

This clonotype was found a few times. This chain links TRBV6-5 with TRBJ2-1; D not certain. Germline loops: CDR1 MNHEY, CDR2 SVGAGI. V gave up 3 bases and J gave up 7 bases, with 7 bases separating them. There are 12 residues in the CDR3. The CDR3 spells CASSYHGNEQFF. CDR3 bases: TGTGCCAGCAGTTATCACGGAAATGAGCAGTTCTTC.

This clonotype was recorded a few times. This rearrangement joins TRBV7-2 to TRBJ1-3; D remains ambiguous. CDR3 length: 17 amino acids. Trimming left V 4 bases short and J 0 bases short, with 16 bases between. Germline values: CDR1 SGHTA, CDR2 FQGNSA. CDR3 sequence: CASSSGRVGFSGNTIYF. DNA for the CDR3: TGTGCCAGCAGCTCCGGACGGGTAGGGTTCTCTGGAAACACCATATATTTT.

This clonotype was counted many times. This chain joins TRBV7-9 and TRBJ1-2, with TRBD1 matching over 10 bases. The V segment lost 5 bases and the J segment 1 base; nucleotides outside the gene matches: 4. In germline, CDR1 is SEHNR, CDR2 FQNEAQ (reference sequence). This CDR3 has 15 amino acids. CDR3 DNA: TGTGCCAGCAGCCCCGGACAGGGGGTTAACTATGGCTACACCTTC. Protein: CASSPGQGVNYGYTF.